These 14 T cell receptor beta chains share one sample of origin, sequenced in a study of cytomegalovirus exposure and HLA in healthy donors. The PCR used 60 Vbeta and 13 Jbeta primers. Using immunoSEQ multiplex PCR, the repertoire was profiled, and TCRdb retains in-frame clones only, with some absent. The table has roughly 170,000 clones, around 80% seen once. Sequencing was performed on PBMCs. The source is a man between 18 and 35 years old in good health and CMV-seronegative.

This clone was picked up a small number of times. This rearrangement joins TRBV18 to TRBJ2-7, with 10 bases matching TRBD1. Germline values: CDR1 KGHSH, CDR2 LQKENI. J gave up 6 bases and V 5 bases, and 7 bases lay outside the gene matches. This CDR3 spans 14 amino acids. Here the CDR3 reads CASSAGQGNSEQYF. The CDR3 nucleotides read TGTGCCAGCTCAGCGGGACAGGGGAATTCCGAGCAGTACTTC. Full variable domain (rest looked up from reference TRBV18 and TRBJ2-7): NAGVMQNPRHLVRRRGQEARLRCSPMKGHSHVYWYRQLPEEGLKFMVYLQKENIIDESGMPKERFSAEFPKEGPSILRIQQVVRGDSAAYFCASSAGQGNSEQYFGPGTRLTVT.

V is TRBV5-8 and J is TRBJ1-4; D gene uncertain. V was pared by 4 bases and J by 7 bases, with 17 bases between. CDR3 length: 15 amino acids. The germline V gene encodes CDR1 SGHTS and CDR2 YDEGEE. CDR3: CASSRRESGTEKLFF. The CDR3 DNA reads TGTGCCAGCAGCCGACGAGAGTCGGGAACTGAAAAACTGTTTTTT.

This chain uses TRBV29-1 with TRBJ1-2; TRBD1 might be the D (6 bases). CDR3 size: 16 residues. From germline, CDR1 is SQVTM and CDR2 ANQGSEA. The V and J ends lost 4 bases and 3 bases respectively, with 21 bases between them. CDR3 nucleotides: TGCAGCGTTGCGGAGTTCGGACAGCCTCTAGACTATGGCTACACCTTC. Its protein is CSVAEFGQPLDYGYTF.

The CDR3 DNA follows: TGTGCCAGCAGCCACACCCTAGCGGGGGTCCGGGTAGATACGCAGTATTTT. Translated, it gives CASSHTLAGVRVDTQYF. V and J are TRBV5-6 and TRBJ2-3; 10 bases align to TRBD2. This CDR3 has 17 amino acids. Germline CDR1 and CDR2: SGHDT and YYEEEE. J gave up 5 bases and V 4 bases, and 13 bases lay outside the gene matches.

The CDR3 region has the DNA TGTGCCAGCAGCGTGGGACACTCGTCCTACAATGAGCAGTTCTTC. Its translation: CASSVGHSSYNEQFF. V usage is TRBV7-8 and J usage is TRBJ2-1, with TRBD1 as a possible D gene (6 bases). The CDR3 is 15 amino acids. Trimming took 5 bases from V and 1 from J, leaving 12 bases between them. The germline gives CDR1 SGHVS, CDR2 FQNEAQ.

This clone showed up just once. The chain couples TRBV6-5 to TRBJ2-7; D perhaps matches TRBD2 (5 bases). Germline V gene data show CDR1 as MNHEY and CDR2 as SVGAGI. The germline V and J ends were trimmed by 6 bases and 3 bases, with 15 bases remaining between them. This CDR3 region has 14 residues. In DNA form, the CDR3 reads TGTGCCAGCAGCCGACCGGGAAGCCACTACGAGCAGTACTTC. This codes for CASSRPGSHYEQYF.

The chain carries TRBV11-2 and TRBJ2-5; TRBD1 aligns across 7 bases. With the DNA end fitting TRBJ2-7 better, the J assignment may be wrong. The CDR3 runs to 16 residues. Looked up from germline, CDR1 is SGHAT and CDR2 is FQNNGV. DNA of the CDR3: TGTGCCAGCAGCTCATACTCCGGGACAGCAACCTACGAGCAGTACTTC. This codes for CASSSYSGTATYEQYF.

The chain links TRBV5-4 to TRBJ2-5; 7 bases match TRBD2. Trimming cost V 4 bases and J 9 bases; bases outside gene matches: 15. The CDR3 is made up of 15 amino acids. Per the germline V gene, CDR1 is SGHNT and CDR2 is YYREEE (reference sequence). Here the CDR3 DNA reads TGTGCCAGCAGCCCCTTCTCGACTAGCCCCGGGCCCCAGTACTTC. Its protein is CASSPFSTSPGPQYF.

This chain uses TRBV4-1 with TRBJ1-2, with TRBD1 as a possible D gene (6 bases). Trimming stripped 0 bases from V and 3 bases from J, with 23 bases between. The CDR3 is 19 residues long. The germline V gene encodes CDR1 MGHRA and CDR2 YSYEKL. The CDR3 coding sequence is TGCGCCAGCAGCCAAGATAGGGGGTATGGGGGTCGGGATGACTATGGCTACACCTTC. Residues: CASSQDRGYGGRDDYGYTF.

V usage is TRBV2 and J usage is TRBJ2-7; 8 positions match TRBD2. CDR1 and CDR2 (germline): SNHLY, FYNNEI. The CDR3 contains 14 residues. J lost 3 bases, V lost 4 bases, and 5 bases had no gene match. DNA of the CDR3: TGTGCCAGCAGTGTCCGCGGGGGGAACTACGAGCAGTACTTC. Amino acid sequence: CASSVRGGNYEQYF.

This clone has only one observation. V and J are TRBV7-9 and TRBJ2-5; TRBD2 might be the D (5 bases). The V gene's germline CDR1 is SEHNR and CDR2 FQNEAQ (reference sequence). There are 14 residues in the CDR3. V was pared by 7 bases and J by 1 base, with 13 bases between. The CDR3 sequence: CASISEGSQETQYF. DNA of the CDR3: TGTGCCAGCATCTCCGAGGGAAGCCAAGAGACCCAGTACTTC.

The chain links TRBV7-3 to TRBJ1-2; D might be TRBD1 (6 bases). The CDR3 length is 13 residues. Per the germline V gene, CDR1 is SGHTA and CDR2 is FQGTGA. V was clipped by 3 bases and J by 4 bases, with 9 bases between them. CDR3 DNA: TGTGCCAGCAGCTTCCAGGGGAGCTATGGCTACACCTTC. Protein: CASSFQGSYGYTF. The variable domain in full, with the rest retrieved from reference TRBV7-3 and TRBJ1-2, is GAGVSQTPSNKVTEKGKYVELRCDPISGHTALYWYRQSLGQGPEFLIYFQGTGAADDSGLPNDRFFAVRPEGSVSTLKIQRTERGDSAVYLCASSFQGSYGYTFGSGTRLTVV.

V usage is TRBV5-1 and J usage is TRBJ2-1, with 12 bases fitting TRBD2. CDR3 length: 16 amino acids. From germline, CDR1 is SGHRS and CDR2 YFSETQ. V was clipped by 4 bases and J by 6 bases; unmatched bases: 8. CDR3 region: CASSRLLAGGLNEQFF. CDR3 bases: TGCGCCAGCAGCAGACTCCTAGCGGGGGGGCTCAATGAGCAGTTCTTC. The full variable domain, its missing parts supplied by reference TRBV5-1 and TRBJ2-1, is KAGVTQTPRYLIKTRGQQVTLSCSPISGHRSVSWYQQTPGQGLQFLFEYFSETQRNKGNFPGRFSGRQFSNSRSEMNVSTLELGDSALYLCASSRLLAGGLNEQFFGPGTRLTVL.

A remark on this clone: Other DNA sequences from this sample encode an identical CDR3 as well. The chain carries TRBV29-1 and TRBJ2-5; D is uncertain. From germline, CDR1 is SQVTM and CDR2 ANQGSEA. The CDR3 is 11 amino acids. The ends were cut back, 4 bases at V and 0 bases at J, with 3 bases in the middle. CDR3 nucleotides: TGCAGCGTTGCAGACCAAGAGACCCAGTACTTC. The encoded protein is CSVADQETQYF.